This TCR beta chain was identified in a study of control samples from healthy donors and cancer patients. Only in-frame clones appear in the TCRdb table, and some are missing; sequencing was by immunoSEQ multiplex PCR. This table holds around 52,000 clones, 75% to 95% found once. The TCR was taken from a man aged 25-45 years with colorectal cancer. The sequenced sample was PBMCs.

For the CDR3, the DNA is TGTGCCAGCAGTTTAGGAGGAGCCAACATTCAGTACTTC. Encoded protein: CASSLGGANIQYF. This chain uses TRBV27 with TRBJ2-4, with D perhaps matching TRBD2 (5 bases). With 2 bases removed from V and 7 bases from J, the gap between germline ends came to 9 bases. CDR1 MNHEY and CDR2 SMNVEV come from the germline V gene (reference sequence). The CDR3 spans 13 residues.